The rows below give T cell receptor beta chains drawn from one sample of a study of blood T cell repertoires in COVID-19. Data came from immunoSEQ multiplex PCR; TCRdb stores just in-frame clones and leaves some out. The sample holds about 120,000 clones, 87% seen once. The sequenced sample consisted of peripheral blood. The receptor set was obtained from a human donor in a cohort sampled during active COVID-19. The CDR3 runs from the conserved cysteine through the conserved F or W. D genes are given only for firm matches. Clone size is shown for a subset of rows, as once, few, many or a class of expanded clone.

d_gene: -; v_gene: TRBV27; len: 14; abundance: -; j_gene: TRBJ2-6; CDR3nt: TGTGCCAGCAGGACCCAGGCTGGGGCCAACGTCCTGACTTTC; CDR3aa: CASRTQAGANVLTF
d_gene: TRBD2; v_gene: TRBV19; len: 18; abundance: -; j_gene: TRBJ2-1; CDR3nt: TGTGCCAGTAGTCGGTACAAAACTAGCGGGGCAACCTACAATGAGCAGTTCTTC; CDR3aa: CASSRYKTSGATYNEQFF
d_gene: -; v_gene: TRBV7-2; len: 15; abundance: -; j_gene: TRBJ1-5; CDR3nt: TGTGCCAGCAGCTTCTTCGCGACAGGTGCCCAGCCCCAGCATTTT; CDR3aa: CASSFFATGAQPQHF
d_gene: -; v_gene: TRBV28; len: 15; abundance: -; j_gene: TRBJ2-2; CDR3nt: TGTGCCAGCAGTTTATACGGGGTGGGCACCGGGGAGCTGTTTTTT; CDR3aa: CASSLYGVGTGELFF
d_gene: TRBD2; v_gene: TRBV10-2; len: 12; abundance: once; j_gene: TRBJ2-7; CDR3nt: TGCGCCAGCAAGGGACTAGTGGACGAGCAGTACTTC; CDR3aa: CASKGLVDEQYF
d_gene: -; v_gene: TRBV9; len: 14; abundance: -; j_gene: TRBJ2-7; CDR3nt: TGTGCCAGCGGTACTAGTCCGGATCCCTACGAGCAGTACTTC; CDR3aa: CASGTSPDPYEQYF
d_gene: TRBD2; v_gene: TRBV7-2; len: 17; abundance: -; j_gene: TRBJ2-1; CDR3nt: TGTGCCAGCAGCTTAGCGATTAGGACTAGCGGAAACAATGAGCAGTTCTTC; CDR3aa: CASSLAIRTSGNNEQFF
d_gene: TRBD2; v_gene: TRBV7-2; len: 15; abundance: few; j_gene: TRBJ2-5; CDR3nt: TGTGCCAGCAGCTTAGCGGCTAGCGGGAGGATGACCCAGTACTTC; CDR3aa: CASSLAASGRMTQYF
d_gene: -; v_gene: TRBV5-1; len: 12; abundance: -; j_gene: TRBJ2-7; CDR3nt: TGCGCCAGCAGCTTGGTCCGTTACGAGCAGTACTTC; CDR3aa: CASSLVRYEQYF
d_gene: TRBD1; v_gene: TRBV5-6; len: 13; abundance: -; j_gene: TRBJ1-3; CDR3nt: TGTGCCAGCAGCAACAGGGGTGGAAACACCATATATTTT; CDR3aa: CASSNRGGNTIYF
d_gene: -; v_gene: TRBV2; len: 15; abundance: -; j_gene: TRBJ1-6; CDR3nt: TGTGCCAGCACCGCTCGGGGGGCCAATAATTCACCCCTCCACTTT; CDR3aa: CASTARGANNSPLHF